This T cell receptor (beta chain) stems from a study of blood T cell repertoires in COVID-19 (dated by TCRdb to about 2020). Regarding the study in general: Samples from collaborators originated in the United States, Italy and Spain and spanned both the acute and convalescent phases of COVID-19. The repertoires were released in a freely available public database intended as a resource for research on the immune response to SARS-CoV-2. The dataset comprised deeply sampled blood TCRbeta repertoires from subjects exposed to, actively infected with, or recovered from COVID-19. Nearly every sample came with metadata listing a de-identified subject ID, COVID-19 status, age in years and sex. Samples came from the ongoing ImmuneRACE study (first 160 participants) plus 1,254 subjects from 6 global collaborators. The material from the prospective study consisted of cDNA or gDNA derived from T cells, B-cell-depleted T cells, or PBMCs. Where available, HLA class I and class II types were obtained from metadata supplied by the sample provider rather than from assay-based typing. General conclusions and limits of the study: The amount of clinical and demographic metadata varied by source and participant and was provided uncurated.

Only a few counts were recorded for this clone. This receptor's antigen is unknown. One base away there is no much larger clone; base qualities are not given. Other DNA sequences in the same sample also yield this CDR3. The collaborating institutions used their own protocols to collect whole blood in K2EDTA tubes. For TCRbeta analysis, collaborators shipped samples as frozen whole blood, isolated PBMCs, or DNA extracted from either of those sample types. The germline V gene gives CDR1 as SGHRS and CDR2 as YFSETQ. The CDR3 covers 14 residues, taking in both the cysteine and the phenylalanine. Only CDR3 DNA remains: 42 bases, in frame from the first base. Clipping removes 1 base from V and 4 bases from J, with 0 as the unmatched junction base count. TCRbeta CDR3 regions were amplified from genomic DNA by means of the immunoSEQ Assay, a bias-controlled multiplex PCR. As for the authors' bioinformatics: Nucleated cell counts per sample were estimated from amplification of reference gene primers within the assay. To quantify the absolute abundance of each unique TCRbeta CDR3 rearrangement, sequence reads were collapsed and filtered. For each sample, productive Simpson clonality was calculated by taking the square root of Simpson's diversity index across productive rearrangements. The table comes from immuneACCESS by way of TCRdb, which keeps in-frame sequences with V and J called. Part of the clones is missing from these tables; in studies checked, under half for an unresolved V gene and the rest for unknown reasons. V and J calls and clone size follow that table, whereas D and trimming were derived from the DNA. The sample table shows about 230,000 clones, and roughly 88% are seen once. The ten most abundant clones make up more than 25% of the sample.

The sample taken for sequencing was peripheral blood. The chain is assembled from TRBV5-1 and TRBJ2-7, with 12 central nucleotides matching TRBD2. This TCR came from a man between 40 and 49 years old with acute or convalescent COVID-19. CDR3 reads: CASSLTSGRYEQYF. The nucleotide sequence reads as follows: TGCGCCAGCAGCTTGACTAGCGGGAGGTACGAGCAGTACTTC.